This T cell receptor beta chain was captured by sequencing in a study of vaccination and CD4 T cells after COVID-19. The Oncomine TCR Beta short-read assay was applied to DNA of cultured CD4+ T cells. TCRdb re-called the PCR reads through MiXCR, storing one row per CDR3 protein. The data hold more than 9,000 distinct CDR3 sequences, with more than 20% observed a single time. Treatment: roughly 11-day PBMC culture with coronavirus spike peptide pools or control peptides (ViraFEST assay). The CDR3 consists of 19 residues. From germline, CDR1 is LNHDA and CDR2 SQIVND (reference sequence). This clonotype was seen a handful of times. Its antigen is still unknown. A read error may produce the germline difference seen at one junction end.

The chain carries TRBV19 and TRBJ1-6; D is unresolved. This sequence was found in a human donor who received a COVID-19 vaccine. Sequences were derived from CD4+ T cells from blood, cultured in vitro, sampled before SARS-CoV-2 vaccination. CDR3 sequence: CASSPGWMGKVAYNLPLHF. As DNA, the CDR3 is TGTGCCAGTAGTCCGGGATGGATGGGAAAGGTGGCTTATAATTTACCCCTCCACTTT.